The clone carrying this TCR beta chain was picked up a small number of times. Its antigen is unknown. The sample belongs to a study of response to subunit inactivated influenza vaccine. Study outcomes and limitations: Authors suggested each seasonal influenza vaccination recruits few new T cells.

The CDR3 is made up of 14 amino acids. The ends were cut back, 0 bases at V and 2 bases at J, with 9 bases in the middle. Germline CDR1 is DFQATT and CDR2 is SNEGSKA (reference sequence). TCRdb used MiXCR to reprocess the RT-PCR reads, holding one entry per CDR3 protein. This repertoire shows roughly 540,000 distinct CDR3 sequences, 20% to 25% found once; its top ten account for 2.5% to 3%. This sample was shared with a second study, whose subject was T cells expressing NK-cell markers. That source notes: What made the TCR beta cDNA was 5'RACE template switching with UMIs. Each TCR beta repertoire originated in sorted T cells that were CD3+CD56+NKG2C+, CD3+CD56+NKG2C- or CD3+CD56-NKG2C+. In 6 or 7 donors, dominant NKG2C+ clonotypes were roughly 1.0-7.5% of CD8+ T cells.

The material sequenced was CD4+ T cells sorted from PBMCs, taken approximately 13 days after vaccination. The receptor was derived from a man aged 45 to 65 who received an inactivated influenza vaccine. The chain employs TRBV20-1 and TRBJ2-3; D is ambiguous. CDR3 sequence (DNA): TGCAGTGCTAGAGAGGATTCGCTCACAGATACGCAGTATTTT. It yields the protein CSAREDSLTDTQYF.